The 14 T cell receptor beta chains below all came from one sample that was sequenced in a study of CD8 T cells in ankylosing spondylitis. Study-level points and caveats: In ankylosing spondylitis blood, a motif of roughly 8 highly homologous TCR beta variants appeared characteristic.

TCRdb ran MiXCR on the 5' RACE reads and lists one entry per CDR3 protein. The repertoire holds a few hundred thousand distinct CDR3 sequences, with 9.5% to 15% as singletons. These TCRs are of unknown antigen specificity. Material: blood, either unsorted or a sorted T cell fraction (not recorded which). The source of these receptors is a male donor with ankylosing spondylitis.

This chain joins TRBV15 and TRBJ2-2; tentatively, D is TRBD1 (6 bases). Trimming removed 1 base from V and 2 bases from J, with 8 bases in between. The CDR3 has 15 amino acids. Germline V lookup: CDR1 LNHNV, CDR2 YYDKDF (reference sequence). The CDR3 DNA is TGTGCCACCAGCAGAGCACAGGGTAACACCGGGGAGCTGTTTTTT. Protein sequence: CATSRAQGNTGELFF.

The chain has TRBV18 and TRBJ2-7; the match to TRBD2 covers 7 bases. CDR1 and CDR2 (germline): KGHSH, LQKENI. CDR3 length equals 15 residues. V trimming: 3 bases; J trimming: 2 bases; junction bases outside the gene matches: 7. The CDR3 DNA sequence: TGTGCCAGCTCACCTACCGGGACTAACCCCTACGAGCAGTACTTC. This codes for CASSPTGTNPYEQYF.

The J gene is TRBJ2-3, the V gene TRBV12-3 or TRBV12-4, with 9 nucleotides matching TRBD2. V trimming: 1 base; J trimming: 0 bases; junction bases outside the gene matches: 2. This CDR3 comprises 16 residues. For the CDR3, the DNA is TGTGCCAGCAGTTTAGGGACTAGCGCTAGCACAGATACGCAGTATTTT. It specifies CASSLGTSASTDTQYF.

The chain links TRBV14 to TRBJ2-7; D is perhaps TRBD1 (6 bases). Germline CDR1 SGHDN, CDR2 FVKESK. V lost 0 bases and J lost 3, with 12 bases in between. The CDR3 length is 15 residues. The CDR3 reads CASSQDSDRDYEQYF. In nucleotides, the CDR3 is TGTGCCAGCAGCCAAGATTCGGACAGAGACTACGAGCAGTACTTC.

This clonotype was counted at least ten times. CDR3 sequence: CASISAAISGELFF. The CDR3 region has the DNA TGTGCCAGCATATCCGCCGCCATCTCCGGGGAGCTGTTTTTT. This chain uses TRBV2 with TRBJ2-2, with D hard to call. CDR3 length equals 14 residues. The V and J ends lost 7 bases and 6 bases respectively, with 15 bases between them. Per the germline V gene, CDR1 is SNHLY and CDR2 is FYNNEI.

J is TRBJ1-2 and V is TRBV19; no definite D call. The CDR3 length is 11 residues. V lost 9 bases to trimming and J lost 7 bases, with 12 bases between them. CDR1 and CDR2 (germline): LNHDA, SQIVND (reference sequence). CDR3 sequence reads: CASSSGTGYTF. CDR3 nucleotide sequence: TGTGCCAGCTCGTCAGGAACTGGCTACACCTTC. Full variable domain (rest looked up from reference TRBV19 and TRBJ1-2): DGGITQSPKYLFRKEGQNVTLSCEQNLNHDAMYWYRQDPGQGLRLIYYSQIVNDFQKGDIAEGYSVSREKKESFPLTVTSAQKNPTAFYLCASSSGTGYTFGSGTRLTVV.

This clonotype was detected many times. The chain is built from TRBV2 and TRBJ2-4; 10 bases are a match to TRBD1. From germline, CDR1 is SNHLY and CDR2 FYNNEI. V shed 6 bases, J shed 6 bases, and the junction held 8 bases outside the gene matches. The length of the CDR3 is 15 residues. CDR3 region: CASSETGGRGNIQYF. DNA for the CDR3: TGTGCCAGCAGCGAGACAGGGGGCCGGGGAAACATTCAGTACTTC.

This clonotype occurred a few times. The chain is built from TRBV5-1 and TRBJ1-1, with TRBD1 matching over 7 bases. The CDR3 length is 14 residues. V shed 4 bases and J 1 base; nucleotides not matched to a gene: 4. The germline V gene encodes CDR1 SGHRS and CDR2 YFSETQ. The CDR3 coding sequence is TGCGCCAGCAGCGCTCAGGGGGGGAACACTGAAGCTTTCTTT. Translation: CASSAQGGNTEAFF.

Ten or more counts support this clonotype. This chain links TRBV14 with TRBJ2-1; D not certain. In germline, CDR1 is SGHDN, CDR2 FVKESK. The CDR3 covers 14 residues. Trimming removed 7 bases from V and 7 bases from J, with 17 bases in between. The CDR3 sequence is CASNPSSVSNEQFF. Written as DNA, the CDR3 is TGTGCCAGCAACCCCTCGTCAGTCTCAAATGAGCAGTTCTTC.

Ten or more counts support this clonotype. CDR3 loop: CASRDGAGFGELFF. The CDR3 nucleotides are TGTGCCAGCAGGGACGGGGCGGGGTTCGGGGAGCTGTTTTTT. The genes are TRBV2 and TRBJ2-2; weak D call: TRBD2 (6 bases). CDR1 SNHLY and CDR2 FYNNEI come from the germline V gene. V lost 6 bases and J 7 bases, leaving 15 bases between the germline ends. This CDR3 comprises 14 residues. The full variable domain, in which reference TRBV2 and TRBJ2-2 provide the parts outside the CDR3, is EPEVTQTPSHQVTQMGQEVILRCVPISNHLYFYWYRQILGQKVEFLVSFYNNEISEKSEIFDDQFSVERPDGSNFTLKIRSTKLEDSAMYFCASRDGAGFGELFFGEGSRLTVL.

This clonotype has just a few counts. The chain is built from TRBV6-2 or TRBV6-3 and TRBJ2-1; D possibly corresponds to TRBD2 (6 bases). Germline-derived CDR1 and CDR2 are MNHEY and SVGEGT. Deletions cut 2 bases from V and 3 bases from J, with 20 bases between. The CDR3 length is 18 residues. The CDR3 sequence is CASSYSWGGGANYNEQFF. The CDR3 DNA sequence: TGTGCCAGCAGTTACAGCTGGGGAGGCGGGGCGAACTACAATGAGCAGTTCTTC.

The chain recombines TRBV20-1 with TRBJ2-5, with D maybe TRBD2 (5 bases). Germline-derived CDR1 and CDR2 are DFQATT and SNEGSKA (reference sequence). The CDR3 spans 14 residues. V lost 6 bases, J lost 2 bases, and 16 bases lay in between. CDR3 DNA: TGCAGTGCCCCTGTCAGAGGGCCACAAGAGACCCAGTACTTC. This encodes CSAPVRGPQETQYF.

This clonotype was detected many times. V gene TRBV7-9 combines with J gene TRBJ2-7; D perhaps matches TRBD1 (6 bases). V lost 5 bases, J lost 2 bases, and 7 bases lay in between. The CDR3 contains 12 residues. CDR1 SEHNR and CDR2 FQNEAQ come from the germline V gene (reference sequence). The DNA of the CDR3 is TGTGCCAGCAGCCGACAGGCCTACGAGCAGTACGTC. Translating gives CASSRQAYEQYV.

This clonotype was seen many times. This chain's CDR3 is CASRPQGTNYGYTF. DNA for the CDR3: TGCGCCAGCAGACCTCAGGGGACTAACTATGGCTACACCTTC. The rearrangement uses TRBV5-1 and TRBJ1-2; D might be TRBD1 (6 bases). Deletions cut 5 bases from V and 0 bases from J, with 11 bases between. Germline CDR1 reads SGHRS; CDR2 reads YFSETQ. The CDR3 consists of 14 residues.